The 10 T cell receptor beta chains presented below share a single source sample, sequenced in a study of T-cell reconstitution after alpha-beta-depleted transplantation in children. Study-wide points: T-cell numbers and diversity, one year after transplant, stemmed largely from T cells that were newly produced.

Preparation of the TCRbeta library used unique molecular identifiers. TCRdb redid the calling of the PCR reads with MiXCR, one entry per CDR3 protein. The table shows about 300,000 distinct CDR3 sequences, with over 7% occurring only once. Antigens for these TCRs are unknown. The specimen comprised peripheral blood, sampled 360 days after TCRalphabeta/CD19-depleted stem cell transplant. Receptor source: a female patient between 2 and 15 years old who had a stem cell transplant for Fanconi anemia, so the T cells may come from the graft donor.

This clonotype has only one observation. The V call is TRBV18, the J call TRBJ2-5; 8 positions agree with TRBD1. Germline assignment: CDR1 KGHSH and CDR2 LQKENI. V trimming: 3 bases; J trimming: 5 bases; junction bases outside the gene matches: 2. This CDR3 region has 13 residues. In nucleotides, the CDR3 is TGTGCCAGCTCACCGGACAGGGAGGAGACCCAGTACTTC. Its translation is CASSPDREETQYF.

The J gene is TRBJ1-1, the V gene TRBV5-1, with no clear D. The CDR3 extends over 14 amino acids. Germline CDR1 reads SGHRS; CDR2 reads YFSETQ. The V and J ends lost 3 bases and 7 bases respectively, with 16 bases between them. The CDR3 sequence: CASSSSTPILEAFF. Written as DNA, the CDR3 is TGCGCCAGCAGCTCCTCGACACCGATACTTGAAGCTTTCTTT.

This clonotype was detected many times. The chain uses TRBV10-3 and TRBJ1-1; D may be TRBD1 (5 bases). The germline V gene has CDR1 ENHRY and CDR2 SYGVKD. The V gene lost 9 bases and the J gene lost 1 base, with 6 bases spanning the gap. This CDR3 has 11 amino acids. The CDR3 sequence: CAIGENTEAFF. In DNA, the CDR3 is TGTGCCATAGGGGAGAACACTGAAGCTTTCTTT.

This clonotype was detected many times. The DNA for the CDR3 is TGCAGTGCTAGAGATGGGGCAGGGGGTTCCTACGAGCAGTACTTC. Translated, it gives CSARDGAGGSYEQYF. The chain recombines TRBV20-1 with TRBJ2-7; 7 positions match TRBD1. V lost 0 bases and J lost 1; bases outside the gene matches: 6. The CDR3 length is 15 residues. Germline-derived CDR1 and CDR2 are DFQATT and SNEGSKA (reference sequence).

This clonotype was seen at least ten times. The chain employs TRBV9 and TRBJ1-1; 8 positions agree with TRBD1. V lost 4 bases and J lost 5; bases outside the gene matches: 10. The CDR3 is made up of 15 amino acids. Germline loops: CDR1 SGDLS, CDR2 YYNGEE. The CDR3 loop reads CASSRSDRAGTEAFF. The CDR3 DNA follows: TGTGCCAGCAGCAGATCGGACAGGGCGGGAACTGAAGCTTTCTTT.

Ten or more counts support this clonotype. This chain connects TRBV20-1 to TRBJ2-2; no definite D call. With 2 bases removed from V and 8 bases from J, the gap between germline ends came to 9 bases. The CDR3 is 12 amino acids. Germline-derived CDR1 and CDR2 are DFQATT and SNEGSKA (reference sequence). This CDR3 is CSARRTLGELFF. Written as DNA, the CDR3 is TGCAGTGCTAGACGAACCCTAGGGGAGCTGTTTTTT.

The sample holds a few counts of this clonotype. The rearrangement uses TRBV7-9 and TRBJ2-5, with TRBD2 identical over 7 bases. The CDR3 sequence is 14 residues long. The germline gives CDR1 SEHNR, CDR2 FQNEAQ (reference sequence). Losses at the gene ends were 3 bases for V and 9 bases for J; bases not matched to a gene: 10. CDR3 in amino acids: CASSFERGVGSQYF. The CDR3 bases are TGTGCCAGCAGCTTTGAACGGGGGGTCGGGTCCCAGTACTTC.

This clonotype was counted at least ten times. The chain couples TRBV12-3 or TRBV12-4 to TRBJ1-6; TRBD1 matches at 9 bases. V gave up 6 bases and J gave up 7 bases; unmatched junction bases: 10. The CDR3 runs to 16 residues. The CDR3, as DNA: TGTGCCAGCAGCCCCGGGACAGGGTTTTCGAATTCACCCCTCCACTTT. This encodes CASSPGTGFSNSPLHF.

This clonotype was observed at least ten times. The chain has TRBV29-1 and TRBJ2-7; D remains unclear. Trimming removed 4 bases at V and 2 bases at J, with 12 bases between. Germline CDR1 is SQVTM and CDR2 is ANQGSEA. The CDR3 loop spans 13 amino acids. The DNA of the CDR3 is TGCAGCGTTGCTATCGGGCAGCCCTACGAGCAGTACTTC. Its translation is CSVAIGQPYEQYF.

This clonotype was seen ten or more times. The chain uses TRBV20-1 and TRBJ2-2, with D maybe TRBD2 (5 bases). This CDR3 region has 15 residues. Germline V CDR1 and CDR2: DFQATT, SNEGSKA (reference sequence). V dropped 5 bases and J dropped 1 base, with 14 bases sitting between them. The CDR3 nucleotides are TGCAGTGCTCAAACGACGGGGATGAACACCGGGGAGCTGTTTTTT. Encoded protein: CSAQTTGMNTGELFF.